This is a list of T cell receptor beta chains from one sample in a study of T cells in narcolepsy. Clones were sequenced by immunoSEQ multiplex PCR, and TCRdb holds only the in-frame ones, with some missing. Among some 30,000 clones, under 85% were seen once, and the ten largest hold approximately 0.66%. Sequenced sample: memory (CD45RA-) CD4+ T cells from blood. These receptor sequences come from a human donor in good health. Both conserved end residues are part of each CDR3. The order of the fields is J gene, clone size, V gene, D gene, CDR3 protein, CDR3 DNA. A D gene is named only where the DNA matches it firmly. Clone size is stated in some rows and not others, as once, few, many or a class when expanded.

>TRBJ2-3|NA|TRBV9|NA
CASSPQGSTDTQYF
TGTGCCAGCAGCCCCCAGGGGAGCACAGATACGCAGTATTTT
>TRBJ2-2|NA|TRBV9|NA
CASSAWWESSGELFF
TGTGCCAGCAGTGCGTGGTGGGAATCATCCGGGGAGCTGTTTTTT
>TRBJ1-2|NA|TRBV7-9|NA
CASSSPTGNYGYTF
TGTGCCAGCAGCTCCCCAACCGGTAACTATGGCTACACCTTC
>TRBJ1-6|few|TRBV6-1|TRBD1
CASSPDRGSNSPLHF
TGTGCCAGCAGTCCGGACAGGGGGAGTAATTCACCCCTCCACTTT
>TRBJ2-2|once|TRBV5-1|NA
CASRITTGGGHGELFF
TGCGCCAGCAGGATCACTACCGGCGGGGGCCACGGGGAGCTGTTTTTT
>TRBJ2-1|NA|TRBV28|NA
CASSLPTSYNEQFF
TGTGCCAGCAGCTTGCCGACTAGTTACAATGAGCAGTTCTTC
>TRBJ2-1|NA|TRBV7-8|NA
CASSLDMGLEQFF
TGTGCCAGCAGCTTAGATATGGGCCTCGAGCAGTTCTTC
>TRBJ1-2|NA|TRBV5-4|TRBD1
CASSPGTVSQMGGYTF
TGTGCCAGCAGCCCTGGGACAGTTTCACAAATGGGAGGCTACACCTTC
>TRBJ1-2|NA|TRBV7-9|NA
CASSSQTPTVYGYTF
TGTGCCAGCAGCTCCCAAACCCCGACGGTGTATGGCTACACCTTC
>TRBJ1-6|NA|TRBV6-1|NA
CAASRDPDNSPLHF
TGTGCCGCCTCCCGGGATCCGGATAATTCACCCCTCCACTTT
>TRBJ1-4|NA|TRBV19|NA
CASSIKGEKLFF
TGTGCCAGTAGTATTAAGGGTGAAAAACTGTTTTTT
>TRBJ2-5|NA|TRBV7-2|TRBD2
CASSLALAGVRPQYF
TGTGCCAGCAGCTTAGCGCTAGCGGGGGTAAGGCCCCAGTACTTC
>TRBJ1-1|NA|TRBV7-9|NA
CASSLTGNTEAFF
TGTGCCAGCAGCTTAACAGGGAACACTGAAGCTTTCTTT
>TRBJ1-4|few|TRBV4-3|TRBD1
CASSLQTGVGEKLFF
TGCGCCAGCAGCTTACAGACAGGGGTGGGTGAAAAACTGTTTTTT
>TRBJ2-1|NA|TRBV20-1|NA
CSAHLGEQFF
TGCAGTGCCCACCTTGGGGAGCAGTTCTTC
>TRBJ2-5|NA|TRBV19|TRBD1
CASSPTGTGGRETQYF
TGTGCCAGTAGTCCAACAGGGACAGGGGGCAGAGAGACCCAGTACTTC
>TRBJ2-1|NA|TRBV6-6|TRBD1
CASRTEGAPYNEQFF
TGTGCCAGCAGAACCGAGGGGGCACCCTACAATGAGCAGTTCTTC
>TRBJ2-5|once|TRBV4-2|TRBD2
CASSQNPSGGQETQYF
TGTGCCAGCAGCCAAAATCCTAGCGGGGGGCAAGAGACCCAGTACTTC
>TRBJ1-1|NA|TRBV9|NA
CASSAGWGVDTEAFF
TGTGCCAGCAGCGCGGGGTGGGGCGTTGACACTGAAGCTTTCTTT
>TRBJ1-6|NA|TRBV7-2|NA
CASSLEPVINSPLHF
TGTGCCAGCAGCTTAGAACCTGTCATTAATTCACCCCTCCACTTT
>TRBJ2-1|NA|TRBV10-1|TRBD2
CASSESPGTSPSNEQFF
TGCGCCAGCAGTGAGTCCCCCGGGACTAGCCCTTCAAATGAGCAGTTCTTC
>TRBJ1-6|NA|TRBV5-4|TRBD1
CASSLQGAHSPLHF
TGTGCCAGCAGCCTACAGGGGGCGCACTCACCCCTCCACTTT
>TRBJ1-5|NA|TRBV27|NA
CASSLSLETNQPQHF
TGTGCCAGCAGTTTATCGTTGGAGACTAATCAGCCCCAGCATTTT
>TRBJ2-4|NA|TRBV5-6|NA
CASSFYGLGAKNIQYF
TGTGCCAGCAGCTTTTACGGCCTGGGCGCCAAAAACATTCAGTACTTC
>TRBJ2-7|NA|TRBV7-9|TRBD1
CASSRGQGVYEQYF
TGTGCCAGCAGCCGGGGACAGGGGGTCTACGAGCAGTACTTC
>TRBJ1-1|once|TRBV25-1|TRBD1
CATGTGTGREFF
TGTGCCACCGGGACCGGGACAGGGAGGGAGTTCTTT
>TRBJ1-1|NA|TRBV29-1|NA
CSVDRNTEAFF
TGCAGCGTTGACCGAAACACTGAAGCTTTCTTT
>TRBJ1-4|NA|TRBV6-1|NA
CASGLDPINEKLFF
TGTGCCAGCGGACTAGATCCGATTAATGAAAAACTGTTTTTT
>TRBJ1-6|NA|TRBV7-2|NA
CASSLNTPPGAPLHF
TGTGCCAGCAGCTTAAATACGCCCCCGGGAGCACCCCTCCACTTT
>TRBJ2-1|once|TRBV11-3|TRBD2
CASSSLGLADNEQFF
TGTGCCAGCAGCTCCCTCGGACTAGCAGACAATGAGCAGTTCTTC
>TRBJ2-7|once|TRBV20-1|NA
CSARDPPQQYF
TGCAGTGCTAGAGATCCACCACAGCAGTACTTC
>TRBJ1-1|NA|TRBV5-5|TRBD1
CASSLGGQVTEAFF
TGTGCCAGCAGCTTGGGAGGACAGGTGACTGAAGCTTTCTTT
>TRBJ2-7|NA|TRBV14|TRBD1
CASSRRGRQGYGEQYF
TGTGCCAGCAGCCGAAGAGGGAGACAGGGGTATGGCGAGCAGTACTTC
>TRBJ2-7|NA|TRBV25-1|NA
CASSETWAPRPGEQYF
TGTGCCAGCAGTGAAACCTGGGCCCCACGCCCTGGGGAGCAGTACTTC
>TRBJ2-4|once|TRBV7-8|TRBD2
CASSSSAGGRNIQYF
TGTGCCAGCAGCTCATCAGCGGGGGGGCGAAACATTCAGTACTTC
>TRBJ2-7|NA|TRBV18|NA
CASSPSSYEQYF
TGTGCCAGCTCACCATCCTCCTACGAGCAGTACTTC